The clone carrying this T cell receptor beta chain was recorded at least ten times. Per germline, CDR1 SEHNR and CDR2 FQNEAQ (reference sequence). Deletions cut 3 bases from V and 7 bases from J, with 10 bases between. The CDR3 runs 13 residues. The sample belongs to a study of T cells in Graves' hyperthyroidism and ophthalmopathy. Turning to the study itself: At the time of initial diagnosis and before any treatment, peripheral blood was collected.

The authors took PBMCs from 8.5 to 10 ml fresh peripheral blood. RNA transcripts served as the template for amplifying TCR beta CDR3 regions. The HTBI primer set drove a first-round RT-PCR of the TCR CDR3. Using its own MiXCR run on the multiplex PCR reads, TCRdb lists one record per CDR3 protein. The table records about 380,000 distinct CDR3 sequences, about a fifth of them present only once. Sequenced input: blood. This chain links TRBV7-9 with TRBJ2-4; D tentatively fits TRBD1 or TRBD2 (5 bases each). The TCR sequence derives from a man between 18 and 29 years old with Graves' ophthalmopathy. DNA of the CDR3: TGTGCCAGCAGCTTCCCGGGGACGAACATTCAGTACTTC. This sequence encodes CASSFPGTNIQYF.